A selection of T cell receptor beta chains follows, all from one sample in a study of identical twins. TCRdb recomputed calls from the 5' RACE reads with MiXCR, one row per CDR3 protein. There are 690,000 or so distinct CDR3 sequences in the sample; around 6% occur only once, and 1.5% to 2% lies in the top ten. Sample: naive T cells sorted from blood. These receptor sequences come from a man in his late teens or twenties in good health. Each CDR3 is given with its conserved first and last residue. The D gene is left open where the match is weak. A clone size is listed for some rows: how often the clone was seen (once, few, many), or a class if it is expanded.

cdr3_nt cdr3_aa clone_size j_call v_call d_call
TGCAGCGTTGAACCAGCGGGAGGCCAGTACTTC CSVEPAGGQYF many TRBJ2-5 TRBV29-1 TRBD2
TGTGCCAGTACCAAGACCCAGTACTTC CASTKTQYF NA TRBJ2-5 TRBV19 NA
TGTGCCAGCAGCACCTTTACGCTTGAGGGCACTGAAGCTTTCTTT CASSTFTLEGTEAFF few TRBJ1-1 TRBV7-9 NA
TGTGCCAGCAGTTTGTCAGCGGGGGATTACAATGAGCAGTTCTTC CASSLSAGDYNEQFF many TRBJ2-1 TRBV12-3/TRBV12-4 TRBD2
TGTGCCAGCAGTTTAGGGGTTTGGGACATGACGCACGAGCAGTACTTC CASSLGVWDMTHEQYF few TRBJ2-7 TRBV27 NA
TGCAGCGTTGCTCCTGGGACTAGTGGAACAGATACGCAGTATTTT CSVAPGTSGTDTQYF many TRBJ2-3 TRBV29-1 TRBD2
TGTGCCAGTGCTACCCCGGGACAGGTGACCACCGGGGAGCTGTTTTTT CASATPGQVTTGELFF many TRBJ2-2 TRBV28 TRBD1
TGTGCCAGCAGCTATCGCGCGGGAGGGCCGGAAACCGGGGAGCTGTTTTTT CASSYRAGGPETGELFF NA TRBJ2-2 TRBV7-9 TRBD2
TGTGCCATCAGACCTGAACCCGGGACAGGGGTAATGCACGAGCAGTACTTC CAIRPEPGTGVMHEQYF few TRBJ2-7 TRBV10-3 TRBD1
TGTGCCGGGGACGGGGTACTCTCTGGGGCCAACGTCCTGACTTTC CAGDGVLSGANVLTF few TRBJ2-6 TRBV7-9 NA
TGCAGTGCTAGAGTACTAGCGGGATATGAGCAGTTCTTC CSARVLAGYEQFF few TRBJ2-1 TRBV20-1 TRBD2
TGCAGTGCTAGCCCTTGGAAGTCCTACGAGCAGTACTTC CSASPWKSYEQYF NA TRBJ2-7 TRBV20-1 NA
TGTGCCAGCAGCAAGAAGGGGGGGACTGAAGCTTTCTTT CASSKKGGTEAFF few TRBJ1-1 TRBV7-9 NA
TGTGCCAGCAGCCAAGGACGGGCGGATGAGCAGTTCTTC CASSQGRADEQFF many TRBJ2-1 TRBV3-1 NA
TGTGCCAGCAGTGCTTTTGGGACTGGAAACAATGAGCAGTTCTTC CASSAFGTGNNEQFF NA TRBJ2-1 TRBV28 NA
TGTGCCAGCGCCGCCGGGGTACGCAATCAGCCCCAGCATTTT CASAAGVRNQPQHF few TRBJ1-5 TRBV5-5 NA
TGTGCCAGCAGTTCCCCTGGGTCCACTGAAGCTTTCTTT CASSSPGSTEAFF many TRBJ1-1 TRBV28 NA
TGTGCCAGCAGTTTCTCACAGCCTGATCAGCCCCAGCATTTT CASSFSQPDQPQHF many TRBJ1-5 TRBV12-3/TRBV12-4 NA
TGCGCCAGCATCCCAGAGGCGGGAGGATATGAGCAGTTCTTC CASIPEAGGYEQFF many TRBJ2-1 TRBV5-1 TRBD2
TGCGCCAGCAGCCTAAACTTGAACACTGAAGCTTTCTTT CASSLNLNTEAFF many TRBJ1-1 TRBV5-1 NA
TGTGCCAGCGAACAGGCGGCGGGTGGGGCCAACGTCCTGACTTTC CASEQAAGGANVLTF few TRBJ2-6 TRBV6-1 NA
TGTGCCAGCCCGCCCGGGGTCCAAGAGACCCAGTACTTC CASPPGVQETQYF NA TRBJ2-5 TRBV2 NA
TGCGCCAGCAGCCGGCCGAGAACAGGGGGCTTGAGAGATACGCAGTATTTT CASSRPRTGGLRDTQYF many TRBJ2-3 TRBV5-1 TRBD1
TGCAGCGTCCACGAGCGTGGGGCCCAGTACTTC CSVHERGAQYF many TRBJ2-5 TRBV29-1 NA
TGCAGTGCTAGCTCCGGGACAGGGGGCTACGAGCAGTACTTC CSASSGTGGYEQYF few TRBJ2-7 TRBV20-1 TRBD1
TGTGCCAGCAGCTTGTTTCTAGCGGGAGTCGGGAATGAGCAGTTCTTC CASSLFLAGVGNEQFF many TRBJ2-1 TRBV5-5 TRBD2
TGCGCCAGCAGCTTCGGGAGGAAAGAAGAGACCCAGTACTTC CASSFGRKEETQYF NA TRBJ2-5 TRBV5-1 TRBD2
TGCAGTGCCGAAACCGGGACTAGCGGGAGCCTCCGGGGGGACATTCAGTACTTC CSAETGTSGSLRGDIQYF few TRBJ2-4 TRBV20-1 TRBD2
TGTGCCAGCAGTTCGCCCATCTCCTACAATGAGCAGTTCTTC CASSSPISYNEQFF many TRBJ2-1 TRBV12-3/TRBV12-4 NA
TGTGCCAGCAGTTTAGGGACAGCCATTACCGGGGAGCTGTTTTTT CASSLGTAITGELFF few TRBJ2-2 TRBV12-3/TRBV12-4 NA
TGTGCCAGCAGTTTAATGGTGGGGGGCGGCAATCAGCCCCAGCATTTT CASSLMVGGGNQPQHF many TRBJ1-5 TRBV28 NA
TGCAGCGACGGACAGGTGAACACTGAAGCTTTCTTT CSDGQVNTEAFF NA TRBJ1-1 TRBV29-1 TRBD1
TGCAGTGCTAGAGATTGGGAGCGGGAGTGGATCCATGAGCAGTTCTTC CSARDWEREWIHEQFF many TRBJ2-1 TRBV20-1 TRBD2
TGTGCCAGCAGTGCTAGCGTAACGAACACCGGGGAGCTGTTTTTT CASSASVTNTGELFF many TRBJ2-2 TRBV2 NA
TGTGCCAGCAGCTTAGGAGAGCGGGATAGCACAGATACGCAGTATTTT CASSLGERDSTDTQYF NA TRBJ2-3 TRBV7-9 TRBD2
TGCAGTGCTAGGGACGACAGGGGGTTGAACACCGGGGAGCTGTTTTTT CSARDDRGLNTGELFF many TRBJ2-2 TRBV20-1 TRBD1